This record covers a single T cell receptor (beta chain). Its antigen is still unknown. This sample is part of a study of T cell repertoires in cytomegalovirus infection. About the research overall: CMV infection together with matching HLA type was indicated by public TCR beta signatures.

TCRdb reprocessed the reads with MiXCR, giving one entry per CDR3 protein. The sample includes around 530,000 distinct CDR3 sequences, about a quarter seen only once; the top ten take approximately 13%. CDR3 length: 17 residues. Germline lookup yields CDR1 MNHEY and CDR2 SMNVEV (reference sequence). Trimming cost V 2 bases and J 3 bases, with 19 bases left between them. Study-level results: Carriage of CMV together with the relevant HLA was identifiable through cumulative public TCR beta family frequency. Clonotype analysis showed dominance of the ex vivo response by HLA-C-restricted CMV-specific TCR beta clonotypes.

The V and J genes are TRBV27 and TRBJ1-1; a weak D match, TRBD1 (6 bases). This clonotype was sampled from a human donor in good health (CMV status not recorded). Some clones in this sample may be carry-over from other donors' samples. The sequenced material came from PBMCs. CDR3 nucleotide sequence: TGTGCCAGCAGTTTACGCGGTCGGGGGCGCTACTACACTGAAGCTTTCTTT. Protein sequence: CASSLRGRGRYYTEAFF.